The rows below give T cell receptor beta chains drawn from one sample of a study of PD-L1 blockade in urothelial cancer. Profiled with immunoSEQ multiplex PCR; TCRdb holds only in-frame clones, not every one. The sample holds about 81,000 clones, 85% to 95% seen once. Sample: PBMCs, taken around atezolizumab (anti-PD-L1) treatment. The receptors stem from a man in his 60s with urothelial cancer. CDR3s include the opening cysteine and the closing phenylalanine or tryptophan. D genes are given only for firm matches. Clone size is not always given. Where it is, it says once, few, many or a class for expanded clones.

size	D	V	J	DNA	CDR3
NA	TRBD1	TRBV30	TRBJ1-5	TGTGCCTGGAGCGACAGGGACAATCAGCCCCAGCATTTT	CAWSDRDNQPQHF
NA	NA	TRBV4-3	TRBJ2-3	TGCGCCAGCAGCCAAGTACTATGGTCGGATACGCAGTATTTT	CASSQVLWSDTQYF
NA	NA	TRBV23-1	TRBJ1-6	TGCGCCAGCAGTCAAAGTATGGGTTTAGCAGGGTACAATTCACCCCTCCACTTT	CASSQSMGLAGYNSPLHF
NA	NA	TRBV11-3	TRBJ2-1	TGTGCCAGCAGCTTCCAAAATGAGCAGTTCTTC	CASSFQNEQFF
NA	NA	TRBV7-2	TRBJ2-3	TGTGCCAGCAGCTTAGGCGGGGACACAGATACGCAGTATTTT	CASSLGGDTDTQYF
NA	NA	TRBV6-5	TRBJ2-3	TGTGCCAGCAGTTACTCGGGGCGAAGGACAGATACGCAGTATTTT	CASSYSGRRTDTQYF
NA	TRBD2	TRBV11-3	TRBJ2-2	TGTGCCAGCAGCTTAGAGGGGACTAGCCAACCTAACACCGGGGAGCTGTTTTTT	CASSLEGTSQPNTGELFF
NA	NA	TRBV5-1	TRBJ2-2	TGCGCCAGCAGCTTGGATCAGGCTAACACCGGGGAGCTGTTTTTT	CASSLDQANTGELFF
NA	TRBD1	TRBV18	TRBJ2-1	TGTGCCAGCTCACGGGACAGGGGGCGGAATGAGCAGTTCTTC	CASSRDRGRNEQFF
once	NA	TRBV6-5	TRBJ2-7	TGTGCCACCCGGGACTTAAGCTCCTACGAGCAGTACTTC	CATRDLSSYEQYF
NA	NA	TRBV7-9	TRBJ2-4	TGTGCCAGCAGCTTACTTGGACAGGCGCGGGGCCAAAACATTCAGTACTTC	CASSLLGQARGQNIQYF
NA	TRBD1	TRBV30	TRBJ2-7	TGTGCCTGGAGTTCGGCAGGGGGCTACGAGCAGTACTTC	CAWSSAGGYEQYF
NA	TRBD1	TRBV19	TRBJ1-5	TGTGCCAGCACCCTCCGACAGGGGGCTTTTCAGCCCCAGCATTTT	CASTLRQGAFQPQHF
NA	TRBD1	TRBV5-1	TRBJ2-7	TGCGCCAGCAGCCGCTCGACAGGGCAGTCGCCCTACGAGCAGTACTTC	CASSRSTGQSPYEQYF
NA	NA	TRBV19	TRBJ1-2	TGTGCCAGTAACACAGGGCTCTATGGCTACACCTTC	CASNTGLYGYTF
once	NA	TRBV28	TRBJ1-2	TGTGCCAGCAGTCCGACCGGGGGGCCTAACTATGGCTACACCTTC	CASSPTGGPNYGYTF
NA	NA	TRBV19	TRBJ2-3	TGTGCCAGTAGCCTCCCAGGAATCACAGATACGCAGTATTTT	CASSLPGITDTQYF
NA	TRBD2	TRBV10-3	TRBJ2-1	TGTGCCATCAGAACACTAGCGGACAATGAGCAGTTCTTC	CAIRTLADNEQFF
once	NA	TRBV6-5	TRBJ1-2	TGTGCCAGCAGTGCACCCTCAGGGGATGGCTACACCTTC	CASSAPSGDGYTF
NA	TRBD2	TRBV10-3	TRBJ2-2	TGTGCCATCAGTGAGCTGGGACTAGCGGGGGGGCATGGTACCGGGGAGCTGTTTTTT	CAISELGLAGGHGTGELFF
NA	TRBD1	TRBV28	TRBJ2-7	TGTGCCAGCAGTCCTGGACAGGGGGCCTACGAGCAGTACTTC	CASSPGQGAYEQYF
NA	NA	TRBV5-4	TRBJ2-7	TGTGCCAGCAGCCCGGCGCGGTCAGCGGGCCTCGAGCAGTACTTC	CASSPARSAGLEQYF
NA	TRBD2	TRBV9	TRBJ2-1	TGTGCCAGCAGCGTAGTCGGCGGGAGCTACAATGAGCAGTTCTTC	CASSVVGGSYNEQFF
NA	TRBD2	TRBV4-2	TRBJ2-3	TGTGCCAGCAGCCAAGATTCCAGCGGGGGCCGTGACTACACAGATACGCAGTATTTT	CASSQDSSGGRDYTDTQYF
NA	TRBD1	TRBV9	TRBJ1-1	TGTGCCAGCAGCTTCGCCCCGGGACAGGGGAACACTGAAGCTTTCTTT	CASSFAPGQGNTEAFF
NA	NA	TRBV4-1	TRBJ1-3	TGCGCCAGCAGCCCCACTACGACTGTTAGCTCTGGAAACACCATATATTTT	CASSPTTTVSSGNTIYF
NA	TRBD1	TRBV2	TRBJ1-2	TGTGCCAGCAGTACGACAGGGGACTATGGCTACACCTTC	CASSTTGDYGYTF
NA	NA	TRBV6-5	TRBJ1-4	TGTGCCAGCAGTCTACAGGGAAGTCTTGAAAAACTGTTTTTT	CASSLQGSLEKLFF
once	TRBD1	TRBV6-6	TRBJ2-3	TGTGCCAGCAGATCTACAGGGGACACAGATACGCAGTATTTT	CASRSTGDTDTQYF
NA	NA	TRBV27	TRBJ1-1	TGTGCCAGCAGAGCCTTGACGGTGCGGAGCTCTGAAGCTTTCTTT	CASRALTVRSSEAFF
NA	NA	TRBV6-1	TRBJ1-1	TGTGCCAGCATTGGAATGGCGGTCCGCGCTTTCTTT	CASIGMAVRAFF
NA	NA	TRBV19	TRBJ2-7	TGTGCCAGTAGTATATCACCGGGCGGCGGGTGGGAGCAGTACTTC	CASSISPGGGWEQYF
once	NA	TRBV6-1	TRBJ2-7	TGTGCCAGCAGTGAATCCGCCTACGAGCAGTACTTC	CASSESAYEQYF
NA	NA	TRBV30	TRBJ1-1	TGTGCCTGGAGTGGTCAGGGGGAAGCTTTCTTT	CAWSGQGEAFF
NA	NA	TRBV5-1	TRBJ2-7	TGCGCCAGCAGCTTGAGTGCGGGCTACGAGCAGTACTTC	CASSLSAGYEQYF
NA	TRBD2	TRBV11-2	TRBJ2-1	TGTGCCAGCAGCTACCTAGCGGGGACCTACAATGAGCAGTTCTTC	CASSYLAGTYNEQFF
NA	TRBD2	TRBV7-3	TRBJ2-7	TGTGCCAGCAGCTTAAGTACTAGCGGACCCTACGAGCAGTACTTC	CASSLSTSGPYEQYF
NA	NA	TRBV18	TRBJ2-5	TGTGCCAGCTCCCCCGGGTCTCGAGAGACCCAGTACTTC	CASSPGSRETQYF
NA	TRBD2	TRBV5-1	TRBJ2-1	TGCGCCAGCAGCTTGTACAGCGGGGGGAGTAATGAGCAGTTCTTC	CASSLYSGGSNEQFF
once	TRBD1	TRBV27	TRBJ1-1	TGTGCCAGCAGTGACAGGGGTTACACTGAAGCTTTCTTT	CASSDRGYTEAFF
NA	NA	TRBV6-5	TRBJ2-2	TGTGCCAGCAGTAGACTGGCCGGGGAGCTGTTTTTT	CASSRLAGELFF
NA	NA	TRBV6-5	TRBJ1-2	TGTGCCAGCAGTTCGATGGCTGGACAGAACTATGGCTACACCTTC	CASSSMAGQNYGYTF
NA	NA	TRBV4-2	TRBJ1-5	TGTGCCAGCAGCCCACAGGGAAGAGATCAGCCCCAGCATTTT	CASSPQGRDQPQHF
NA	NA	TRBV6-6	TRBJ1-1	TGTGCCAGCAGCCCCCAGGGAAGGAACACTGAAGCTTTCTTT	CASSPQGRNTEAFF
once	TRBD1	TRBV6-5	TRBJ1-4	TGTGCCAGCAGCACGACAGGGGGAAATGAAAAACTGTTTTTT	CASSTTGGNEKLFF
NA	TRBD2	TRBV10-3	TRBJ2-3	TGTGCCATCAGGGCTAGCGGGAGAGCAGATACGCAGTATTTT	CAIRASGRADTQYF
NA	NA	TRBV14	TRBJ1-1	TGTGCCAGCAGCCAAGGTGGGAGGACTGAAGCTTTCTTT	CASSQGGRTEAFF
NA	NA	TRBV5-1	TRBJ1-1	TGCGCCAGCAGCTTGGGGCAGGGGATGAACACTGAAGCTTTCTTT	CASSLGQGMNTEAFF
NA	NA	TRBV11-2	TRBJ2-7	TGTGCCAGCAGCAAAATTATCGGACAGAGGGAAAACGAGCAGTACTTC	CASSKIIGQRENEQYF
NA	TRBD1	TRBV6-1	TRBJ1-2	TGTGCCAGCAGTGGCCAAAAACCGGGACAGGGGGTAGGTGGCTACACCTTC	CASSGQKPGQGVGGYTF
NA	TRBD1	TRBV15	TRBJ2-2	TGTGCCACCAGCAGCTACCCCCCGGGACAGGGGTTCACCGGGGAGCTGTTTTTT	CATSSYPPGQGFTGELFF
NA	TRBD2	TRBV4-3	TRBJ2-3	TGCGCCAGCAGCCAACAAGCGGGGGCGAGCACAGATACGCAGTATTTT	CASSQQAGASTDTQYF
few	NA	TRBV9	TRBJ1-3	TGTGCCAGCGGACGGCAGGGTGGTTCTTCTGGAAACACCATATATTTT	CASGRQGGSSGNTIYF
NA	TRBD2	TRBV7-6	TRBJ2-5	TGTGCCAGCAGCTTAGGGGACGGGGGGCAAGAGACCCAGTACTTC	CASSLGDGGQETQYF
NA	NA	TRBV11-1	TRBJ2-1	TGTGCCAGCAGCTCCGGTCCGATTTCCTACAATGAGCAGTTCTTC	CASSSGPISYNEQFF